These 19 T cell receptor beta chains were all obtained from the same sample, sequenced in a study of T cell responses to AZD1222 COVID-19 vaccine. Only in-frame clones appear in the TCRdb table, and some are missing; sequencing was by immunoSEQ multiplex PCR. Of about 100,000 clones in the sample, around nine tenths were seen once. The input for sequencing was peripheral blood, taken on day 0 of AZD1222 vaccination. These receptors were collected from an adult in good health.

The V and J genes are TRBV6-5 and TRBJ2-4; 8 bases map to TRBD2. With V trimmed by 2 bases and J by 8 bases, 5 bases remained unmatched. The V gene's germline CDR1 is MNHEY and CDR2 SVGAGI. The CDR3 contains 14 residues. The CDR3 nucleotides read TGTGCCAGCAGTTACCGCGGGAGGAAGGACATTCAGTACTTC. Its protein product is CASSYRGRKDIQYF.

This chain uses TRBV19 with TRBJ2-1, with TRBD2 matching 10 bases. The J segment lost 4 bases and the V segment lost 4 bases, leaving 1 base of the junction unmatched. The CDR3 sequence is 14 residues long. The germline gives CDR1 LNHDA, CDR2 SQIVND (reference sequence). The CDR3 reads CASSRTSGYNEQFF. Here the CDR3 DNA reads TGTGCCAGTAGTAGGACTAGCGGTTACAATGAGCAGTTCTTC.

CDR3 sequence reads: CASSRYAGEVTEAFF. The CDR3 DNA is TGTGCCAGCAGTCGATATGCAGGGGAAGTCACTGAAGCTTTCTTT. V is TRBV28 and J is TRBJ1-1; a possible D gene is TRBD1 (6 bases). CDR1 and CDR2 from the germline V gene are MDHEN and SYDVKM. CDR3 size: 15 residues. V lost 5 bases to trimming and J lost 4 bases, with 17 bases between them.

The chain joins TRBV19 to TRBJ2-1; TRBD2 aligns across 13 bases. The CDR3 consists of 17 residues. CDR1 is LNHDA, CDR2 SQIVND, per germline (reference sequence). Germline trimming cut 5 bases from V and 7 bases from J; bases unmatched to any gene: 11. CDR3 in DNA: TGTGCCAGTAGTGTACGGACTAGCGGGAGAGGGATGAATGAGCAGTTCTTC. This gives the protein CASSVRTSGRGMNEQFF.

This chain connects TRBV14 to TRBJ2-1; D perhaps matches TRBD2 (5 bases). V dropped 5 bases and J dropped 9 bases, with 14 bases sitting between them. The germline CDR1 and CDR2 sequences are SGHDN and FVKESK. CDR3 size: 13 residues. The CDR3 nucleotides are TGTGCCAGCAGCTCTGTAGCGACGGGTGAGCAGTTCTTC. It encodes CASSSVATGEQFF.

This clone was counted once. The V and J genes are TRBV27 and TRBJ2-3; 7 bases line up with TRBD2. The CDR3 has 16 amino acids. The germline CDR1 and CDR2 sequences are MNHEY and SMNVEV (reference sequence). Trimming at V came to 0 bases and at J to 6 bases, leaving 9 bases not matched to a gene. The CDR3 DNA reads TGTGCCAGCAGTTTATCGGGAGGGCCTGTCTCGGATACGCAGTATTTT. Translation gives CASSLSGGPVSDTQYF.

The chain links TRBV6-1 to TRBJ2-3; 14 nucleotides line up with TRBD2. V lost 0 bases and J lost 4; bases outside the gene matches: 9. This CDR3 region has 19 residues. Germline values: CDR1 MNHNS, CDR2 SASEGT. The CDR3 region is CASSEARLAGGPSADTQYF. The DNA for the CDR3 is TGTGCCAGCAGTGAAGCGAGACTAGCGGGAGGGCCCTCCGCAGATACGCAGTATTTT.

This clone has more than one count but fewer than ten. The V and J genes are TRBV19 and TRBJ2-1; unclear D gene. The CDR3 is 13 residues long. Trimming shortened V by 4 bases and J by 9 bases, and 13 bases separated the two germline ends. The V gene's germline CDR1 is LNHDA and CDR2 SQIVND (reference sequence). CDR3 DNA sequence: TGTGCCAGTAGTACCCAGTTCGTGGGTGAGCAGTTCTTC. Its protein is CASSTQFVGEQFF. Looking up the rest from reference TRBV19 and TRBJ2-1 gives the full variable domain: DGGITQSPKYLFRKEGQNVTLSCEQNLNHDAMYWYRQDPGQGLRLIYYSQIVNDFQKGDIAEGYSVSREKKESFPLTVTSAQKNPTAFYLCASSTQFVGEQFFGPGTRLTVL.

The chain couples TRBV6-4 to TRBJ2-5, with D unresolved. This CDR3 has 15 residues. CDR1 is MRHNA, CDR2 SNTAGT, per germline. The V gene lost 6 bases and the J gene lost 2 bases, with 16 bases spanning the gap. The CDR3 spells CASSPSIPLQETQYF. CDR3 DNA sequence: TGTGCCAGCAGCCCTAGTATTCCGCTACAAGAGACCCAGTACTTC.

V usage is TRBV28 and J usage is TRBJ2-5, with 9 bases identical to TRBD2. The V and J ends lost 6 bases and 5 bases, in that order; junction bases with no gene match: 22. Germline-derived CDR1 and CDR2 are MDHEN and SYDVKM. The CDR3 totals 19 residues. The CDR3 loop is CASSPWDISSSGEGETQYF. DNA of the CDR3: TGTGCCAGCAGCCCCTGGGACATTTCCTCTAGCGGGGAAGGGGAGACCCAGTACTTC. Full variable domain (outside the CDR3, taken from reference TRBV28 and TRBJ2-5): DVKVTQSSRYLVKRTGEKVFLECVQDMDHENMFWYRQDPGLGLRLIYFSYDVKMKEKGDIPEGYSVSREKKERFSLILESASTNQTSMYLCASSPWDISSSGEGETQYFGPGTRLLVL.

The chain uses TRBV7-9 and TRBJ2-7, with 7 bases lining up with TRBD1. V shed 2 bases and J 3 bases; nucleotides not matched to a gene: 7. This CDR3 contains 15 residues. CDR1 is SEHNR, CDR2 FQNEAQ, per germline (reference sequence). DNA for the CDR3: TGTGCCAGCAGCTTATCAGGGGGAGCTGGCTACGAGCAGTACTTC. This encodes CASSLSGGAGYEQYF. Full variable domain (remainder filled in from reference TRBV7-9 and TRBJ2-7): DTGVSQNPRHKITKRGQNVTFRCDPISEHNRLYWYRQTLGQGPEFLTYFQNEAQLEKSRLLSDRFSAERPKGSFSTLEIQRTEQGDSAMYLCASSLSGGAGYEQYFGPGTRLTVT.

This chain joins TRBV3-1 (or the pseudogene TRBV3-2) and TRBJ1-1; D not certain. Germline V gene lookup returns CDR1 LGHDT and CDR2 YNNKEL (reference sequence). The CDR3 contains 15 residues. With 4 bases removed from V and 1 base from J, the gap between germline ends came to 13 bases. The CDR3 DNA reads as TGTGCCAGCAGCCCTCGGGCCAGTGGGAACACTGAAGCTTTCTTT. It specifies CASSPRASGNTEAFF.

The chain employs TRBV4-2 and TRBJ2-4; tentative D call: TRBD1 (7 bases). The germline V gene encodes CDR1 LGHNA and CDR2 YNFKEQ. This CDR3 contains 16 residues. With 0 bases removed from V and 1 base from J, the gap between germline ends came to 10 bases. The CDR3 sequence is CASSQEPGGAKNIQYF. CDR3 nucleotides: TGTGCCAGCAGCCAAGAACCAGGGGGGGCCAAAAACATTCAGTACTTC.

V usage is TRBV15 and J usage is TRBJ1-2; unclear D gene. Per the germline V gene, CDR1 is LNHNV and CDR2 is YYDKDF (reference sequence). V shed 0 bases and J shed 2 bases, with 13 bases lying between them. This CDR3 is 16 amino acids long. This CDR3 is CATSRDLWRRNYGYTF. The CDR3 nucleotides read TGTGCCACCAGCAGAGATCTTTGGCGGCGGAACTATGGCTACACCTTC.

The chain joins TRBV12-3 or TRBV12-4 to TRBJ2-2; D is possibly TRBD1 or TRBD2 (5 bases each). The CDR3 contains 12 residues. Trimming removed 2 bases at V and 8 bases at J, with 6 bases between. The DNA for the CDR3 is TGTGCCAGCAGTTTATGGGGGGGGGAGCTGTTTTTT. Encoded protein: CASSLWGGELFF.

J is TRBJ1-4 and V is TRBV7-9, with D possibly TRBD1 on 6 matching bases. Germline CDR1 is SEHNR and CDR2 is FQNEAQ (reference sequence). The CDR3 runs to 16 residues. V was shortened by 4 bases and J by 3 bases, with 15 bases between the two germline ends. CDR3 residues: CASSSSQGPPNEKLFF. CDR3 sequence (DNA): TGTGCCAGCAGCTCCTCTCAGGGGCCACCTAATGAAAAACTGTTTTTT.

The J gene is TRBJ2-2, the V gene TRBV6-4; D not resolved. The CDR3 has 13 amino acids. In germline, CDR1 is MRHNA, CDR2 SNTAGT. Trimming shortened V by 2 bases and J by 1 base, and 2 bases separated the two germline ends. CDR3 coding DNA: TGTGCCAGCAGTGACGGGAACACCGGGGAGCTGTTTTTT. Residues: CASSDGNTGELFF.

V usage is TRBV5-1 and J usage is TRBJ1-2; no reliable D call. Trimming left V 4 bases short and J 6 bases short, with 19 bases between. This CDR3 is 15 amino acids long. The V gene's germline CDR1 is SGHRS and CDR2 YFSETQ. The DNA for the CDR3 is TGCGCCAGCAGCCTGGGATCCGGGTTTGATAATGGCTACACCTTC. Its translation: CASSLGSGFDNGYTF.

CDR3 sequence reads: CAWRVGAGSYEQYF. DNA for the CDR3: TGTGCCTGGAGGGTCGGAGCGGGCTCCTACGAGCAGTACTTC. This rearrangement joins TRBV30 to TRBJ2-7; D perhaps matches TRBD2 (6 bases). From germline, CDR1 is GTSNPN and CDR2 SVGIG (reference sequence). The V end was cut by 3 bases, the J end by 0 bases, with 12 bases between. This CDR3 region has 14 residues. The complete variable domain, with remaining parts taken from reference TRBV30 and TRBJ2-7, reads SQTIHQWPATLVQPVGSPLSLECTVEGTSNPNLYWYRQAAGRGLQLLFYSVGIGQISSEVPQNLSASRPQDRQFILSSKKLLLSDSGFYLCAWRVGAGSYEQYFGPGTRLTVT.